This entry lists 10 T cell receptor beta chains sequenced from one sample in a study of OX40 agonist ivuxolimab in advanced cancers. The repertoire was sequenced with immunoSEQ multiplex PCR; TCRdb's copy has only in-frame clones and lacks some. The data show tens of thousands of clones, more than 75% seen once. The sequencing here drew on CD4+ or CD8+ T cells sorted from blood, taken in a trial of the OX40 agonist ivuxolimab. These receptors all stem from an adult with an advanced solid tumor such as melanoma, head and neck, liver or kidney cancer.

The V gene is TRBV7-9, the J gene TRBJ2-5; 7 bases align to TRBD1. From germline, CDR1 is SEHNR and CDR2 FQNEAQ (reference sequence). V lost 4 bases and J lost 2; bases outside the gene matches: 4. This CDR3 contains 14 residues. CDR3 amino acids: CASSSSGQQETQYF. As DNA, the CDR3 is TGTGCCAGCAGCTCCTCGGGACAGCAAGAGACCCAGTACTTC. Combining the CDR3 with reference TRBV7-9 and TRBJ2-5 gives the whole variable domain DTGVSQNPRHKITKRGQNVTFRCDPISEHNRLYWYRQTLGQGPEFLTYFQNEAQLEKSRLLSDRFSAERPKGSFSTLEIQRTEQGDSAMYLCASSSSGQQETQYFGPGTRLLVL.

This chain uses TRBV7-9 with TRBJ2-7; unclear D gene. Germline V CDR1 and CDR2: SEHNR, FQNEAQ (reference sequence). The CDR3 is 12 residues long. The V end was cut by 4 bases, the J end by 3 bases, with 7 bases between. Written as DNA, the CDR3 is TGTGCCAGCAGCTCCCAACACTACGAGCAGTACTTC. Protein product: CASSSQHYEQYF.

This chain connects TRBV4-1 to TRBJ2-1; no clear D. Deletions cut 1 base from V and 4 bases from J, with 11 bases between. CDR1 MGHRA and CDR2 YSYEKL come from the germline V gene. The CDR3 runs 15 residues. CDR3 sequence (DNA): TGCGCCAGCAGCCAAGTCCAGGCTCCTTACAATGAGCAGTTCTTC. It codes for CASSQVQAPYNEQFF.

This clone was detected once. This chain connects TRBV9 to TRBJ1-3; 7 nucleotides agree with TRBD1. The CDR3 spans 16 residues. Trimming removed 3 bases from V and 0 bases from J; junction bases left unmatched: 6. CDR1 is SGDLS, CDR2 YYNGEE, per germline. The CDR3 region is CASSDYRGLSGNTIYF. The CDR3 DNA reads TGTGCCAGCAGCGACTACAGGGGCCTCTCTGGAAACACCATATATTTT.

In DNA, the CDR3 is TGTGCCAGCAGTGCCGTCGGACAGATCTACGAGCAGTACTTC. Residues: CASSAVGQIYEQYF. The chain has TRBV6-1 and TRBJ2-7, with D tentatively TRBD1 (6 bases). The CDR3 loop spans 14 amino acids. The germline V gene encodes CDR1 MNHNS and CDR2 SASEGT. V was cut by 4 bases and J by 3 bases, with 13 bases left in between.

The chain combines TRBV10-3 with TRBJ1-2, with 9 bases aligning to TRBD1. The CDR3 consists of 14 residues. V gave up 5 bases and J gave up 3 bases; unmatched junction bases: 4. The V gene's germline CDR1 is ENHRY and CDR2 SYGVKD. The CDR3 DNA reads as TGTGCCATCAGTACGACAGGGGGGGACTATGGCTACACCTTC. Residues: CAISTTGGDYGYTF.

This clone has a single count. The chain uses TRBV6-5 and TRBJ2-1, with D unclear. Germline lookup yields CDR1 MNHEY and CDR2 SVGAGI. CDR3 length equals 11 residues. V was cut by 7 bases and J by 4 bases, with 5 bases left in between. The CDR3 loop reads CASTLYNEQFF. CDR3 nucleotide sequence: TGTGCCAGCACCCTTTACAATGAGCAGTTCTTC.

CDR3 region: CASSLSGGTGELFF. DNA for the CDR3: TGTGCCAGCAGTTTATCAGGGGGGACCGGGGAGCTGTTTTTT. This chain joins TRBV28 and TRBJ2-2, with D possibly TRBD1 on 7 matching bases. Trimming shortened V by 1 base and J by 5 bases, and 8 bases separated the two germline ends. This CDR3 contains 14 residues. CDR1 and CDR2 from the germline V gene are MDHEN and SYDVKM. The full variable domain, completed using reference TRBV28 and TRBJ2-2, is DVKVTQSSRYLVKRTGEKVFLECVQDMDHENMFWYRQDPGLGLRLIYFSYDVKMKEKGDIPEGYSVSREKKERFSLILESASTNQTSMYLCASSLSGGTGELFFGEGSRLTVL.

The chain links TRBV5-1 to TRBJ2-1; TRBD2 aligns across 9 bases. The CDR3 is made up of 18 amino acids. After removal of 4 bases from V and 5 bases from J, the junction contained 16 bases not matched to a gene. Germline CDR1 SGHRS, CDR2 YFSETQ. The CDR3 region is CASSRFGSGRSLNNEQFF. In DNA, the CDR3 is TGCGCCAGCAGCAGATTTGGAAGCGGGAGGTCCCTCAACAATGAGCAGTTCTTC.

By proportion, this clone is medium-sized. Other DNA sequences within the sample encode an identical CDR3. Written as DNA, the CDR3 is TGTGCCAGCAGTGGTCGAGGGAGCGCCGGGGAGCTGTTTTTT. Protein: CASSGRGSAGELFF. The chain is built from TRBV25-1 and TRBJ2-2; tentative D call: TRBD2 (5 bases). This CDR3 comprises 14 residues. CDR1 and CDR2 from the germline V gene are MGHDK and SYGVNS. The V end lost 4 bases, the J end lost 6 bases, and 12 bases lay between the germline ends.